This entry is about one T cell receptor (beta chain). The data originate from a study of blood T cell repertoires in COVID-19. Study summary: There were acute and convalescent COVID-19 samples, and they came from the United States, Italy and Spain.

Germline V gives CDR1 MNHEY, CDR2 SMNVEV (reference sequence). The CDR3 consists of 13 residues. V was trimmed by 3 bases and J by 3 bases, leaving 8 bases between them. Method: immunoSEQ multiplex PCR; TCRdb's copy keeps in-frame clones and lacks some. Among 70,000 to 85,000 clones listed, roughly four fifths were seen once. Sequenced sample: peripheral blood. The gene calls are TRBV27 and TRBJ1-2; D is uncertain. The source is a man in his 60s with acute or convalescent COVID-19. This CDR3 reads CASSFAADYGYTF. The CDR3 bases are TGTGCCAGCAGTTTTGCGGCAGACTATGGCTACACCTTC.